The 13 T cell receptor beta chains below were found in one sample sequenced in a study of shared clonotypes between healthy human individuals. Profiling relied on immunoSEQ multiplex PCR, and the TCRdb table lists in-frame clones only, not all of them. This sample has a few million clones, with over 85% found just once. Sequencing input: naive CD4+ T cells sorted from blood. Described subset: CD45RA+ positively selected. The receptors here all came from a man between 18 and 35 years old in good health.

The CDR3 protein is CASSLEDRRTDTQYF. DNA of the CDR3: TGCGCCAGCAGCTTGGAAGACAGGCGGACAGATACGCAGTATTTT. The chain carries TRBV5-1 and TRBJ2-3, with D possibly TRBD1 on 6 matching bases. V lost 0 bases and J lost 3, with 11 bases in between. The CDR3 contains 15 residues. Germline CDR1 is SGHRS and CDR2 is YFSETQ. Drawing the rest from reference TRBV5-1 and TRBJ2-3, the complete variable domain is KAGVTQTPRYLIKTRGQQVTLSCSPISGHRSVSWYQQTPGQGLQFLFEYFSETQRNKGNFPGRFSGRQFSNSRSEMNVSTLELGDSALYLCASSLEDRRTDTQYFGPGTRLTVL.

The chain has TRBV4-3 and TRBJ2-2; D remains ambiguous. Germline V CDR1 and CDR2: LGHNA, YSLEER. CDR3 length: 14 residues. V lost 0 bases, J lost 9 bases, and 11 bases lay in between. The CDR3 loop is CASSQDLSVRELFF. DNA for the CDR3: TGCGCCAGCAGCCAAGATCTTTCGGTCCGGGAGCTGTTTTTT.

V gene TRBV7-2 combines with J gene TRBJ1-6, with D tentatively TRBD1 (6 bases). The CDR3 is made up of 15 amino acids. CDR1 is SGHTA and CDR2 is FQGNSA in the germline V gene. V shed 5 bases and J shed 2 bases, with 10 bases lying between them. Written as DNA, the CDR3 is TGTGCCAGCAGCCCCACAGGGACCTATAATTCACCCCTCCACTTT. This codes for CASSPTGTYNSPLHF. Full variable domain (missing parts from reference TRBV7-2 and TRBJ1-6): GAGVSQSPSNKVTEKGKDVELRCDPISGHTALYWYRQSLGQGLEFLIYFQGNSAPDKSGLPSDRFSAERTGGSVSTLTIQRTQQEDSAVYLCASSPTGTYNSPLHFGNGTRLTVT.

The CDR3 bases are TGTGCCAGCAACCTAGCGGGGGGGCACCACGAGCAGTACTTC. This codes for CASNLAGGHHEQYF. The rearrangement links TRBV7-9 to TRBJ2-7, with TRBD2 matching over 12 bases. The germline gives CDR1 SEHNR, CDR2 FQNEAQ (reference sequence). This CDR3 comprises 14 residues. V gave up 7 bases and J gave up 5 bases; unmatched junction bases: 6. The whole variable domain, remainder taken from reference TRBV7-9 and TRBJ2-7, is DTGVSQNPRHKITKRGQNVTFRCDPISEHNRLYWYRQTLGQGPEFLTYFQNEAQLEKSRLLSDRFSAERPKGSFSTLEIQRTEQGDSAMYLCASNLAGGHHEQYFGPGTRLTVT.

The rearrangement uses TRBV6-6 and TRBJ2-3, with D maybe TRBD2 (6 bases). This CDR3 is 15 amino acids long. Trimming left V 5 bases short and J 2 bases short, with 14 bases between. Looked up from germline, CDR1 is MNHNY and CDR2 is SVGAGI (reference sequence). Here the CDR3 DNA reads TGTGCCAGCAGTGGCCGGGGGATCTACACAGATACGCAGTATTTT. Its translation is CASSGRGIYTDTQYF.

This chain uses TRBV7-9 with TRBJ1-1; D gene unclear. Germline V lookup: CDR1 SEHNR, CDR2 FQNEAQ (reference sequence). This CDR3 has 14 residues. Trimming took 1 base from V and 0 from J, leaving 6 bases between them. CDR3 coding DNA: TGTGCCAGCAGCTTAGATGAAATGAACACTGAAGCTTTCTTT. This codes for CASSLDEMNTEAFF.

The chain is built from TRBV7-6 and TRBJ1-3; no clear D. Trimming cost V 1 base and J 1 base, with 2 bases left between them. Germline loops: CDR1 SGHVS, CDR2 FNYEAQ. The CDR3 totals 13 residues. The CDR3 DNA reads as TGTGCCAGCAGCTTAGGGTCTGGAAACACCATATATTTT. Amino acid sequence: CASSLGSGNTIYF.

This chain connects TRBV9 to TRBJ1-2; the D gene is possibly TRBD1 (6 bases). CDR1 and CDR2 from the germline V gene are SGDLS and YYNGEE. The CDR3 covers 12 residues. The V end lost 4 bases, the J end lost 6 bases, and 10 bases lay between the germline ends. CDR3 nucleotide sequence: TGTGCCAGCAGCTTCTACAGGGATGGCTACACCTTC. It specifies CASSFYRDGYTF.

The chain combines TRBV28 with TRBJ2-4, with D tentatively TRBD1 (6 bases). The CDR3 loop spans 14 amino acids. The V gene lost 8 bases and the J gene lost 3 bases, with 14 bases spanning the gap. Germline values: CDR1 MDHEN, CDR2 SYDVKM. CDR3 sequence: CASHRQDGKNIQYF. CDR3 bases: TGTGCCAGCCATAGACAGGACGGCAAAAACATTCAGTACTTC.

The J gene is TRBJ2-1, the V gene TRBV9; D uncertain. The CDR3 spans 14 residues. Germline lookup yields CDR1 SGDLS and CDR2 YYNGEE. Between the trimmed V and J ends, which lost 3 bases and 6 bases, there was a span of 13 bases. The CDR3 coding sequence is TGTGCCAGCAGCGGCAACCAGAGAGTCAATGAGCAGTTCTTC. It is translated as CASSGNQRVNEQFF.

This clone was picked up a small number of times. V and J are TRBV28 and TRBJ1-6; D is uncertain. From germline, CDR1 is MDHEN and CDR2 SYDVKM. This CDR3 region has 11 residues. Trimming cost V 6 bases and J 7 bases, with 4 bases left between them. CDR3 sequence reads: CASRENSPLHF. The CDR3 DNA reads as TGTGCCAGCAGGGAAAATTCACCCCTCCACTTT.

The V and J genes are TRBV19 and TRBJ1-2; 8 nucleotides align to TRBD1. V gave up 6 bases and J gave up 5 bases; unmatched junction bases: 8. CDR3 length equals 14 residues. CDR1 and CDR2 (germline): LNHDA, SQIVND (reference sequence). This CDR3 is CASRGTGTWYGYTF. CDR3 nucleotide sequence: TGTGCCAGTAGGGGGACAGGTACTTGGTATGGCTACACCTTC.

CDR3 nucleotide sequence: TGTGCCAGCAGACCGTTGCGGGGGGTCTCAGATACGCAGTATTTT. Its translation is CASRPLRGVSDTQYF. This chain uses TRBV6-6 with TRBJ2-3, with 8 positions matching TRBD2. There are 15 residues in the CDR3. The V gene's germline CDR1 is MNHNY and CDR2 SVGAGI (reference sequence). The V and J ends lost 6 bases and 4 bases, in that order; junction bases with no gene match: 9.